The next 21 T cell receptor beta chains were all read from a single sample in a study of cytotoxic CD8 clonotypes in ibrutinib-treated CLL. The repertoire was sequenced with immunoSEQ multiplex PCR; TCRdb's copy has only in-frame clones and lacks some. The sample has a few hundred thousand clones, approximately 67% seen once. Sample: PBMCs, taken after 36 months of ibrutinib treatment. The origin of the receptors is a human donor with chronic lymphocytic leukemia.

The table lists this clone with a few counts. V and J are TRBV4-2 and TRBJ2-7; a possible D gene is TRBD2 (6 bases). The CDR3 spans 15 residues. Trimming removed 1 base from V and 7 bases from J, with 17 bases in between. Per germline, CDR1 LGHNA and CDR2 YNFKEQ. CDR3 coding DNA: TGTGCCAGCAGCCAAGCTGGGTGGGACTTGGGGGAGCAGTACTTC. It yields the protein CASSQAGWDLGEQYF.

The V and J genes are TRBV28 and TRBJ2-7, with 11 bases fitting TRBD2. The CDR3 contains 18 residues. CDR1 and CDR2 from the germline V gene are MDHEN and SYDVKM. V lost 3 bases, J lost 2 bases, and 12 bases stayed unmatched. This chain's CDR3 is CASSLSPPTSGRTYEQYF. DNA for the CDR3: TGTGCCAGCAGTTTGTCCCCTCCTACTAGCGGGAGAACCTACGAGCAGTACTTC.

The chain couples TRBV28 to TRBJ2-1; tentative D call: TRBD2 (5 bases). The CDR3 runs to 13 residues. Trimming removed 6 bases at V and 4 bases at J, with 10 bases between. Germline V gene lookup returns CDR1 MDHEN and CDR2 SYDVKM. The CDR3 DNA follows: TGTGCCAGCAGGCCAAGCGGATACAATGAGCAGTTCTTC. It codes for CASRPSGYNEQFF.

V is TRBV6-1 and J is TRBJ1-5; perhaps TRBD1 as D (6 bases). The CDR3 extends over 14 amino acids. Germline CDR1 and CDR2: MNHNS and SASEGT. V lost 7 bases and J lost 0, with 10 bases in between. Here the CDR3 DNA reads TGTGCCAGCATGGGGGGCTATAGCAATCAGCCCCAGCATTTT. It translates to CASMGGYSNQPQHF.

This clone has a handful of counts. The chain is built from TRBV16 and TRBJ2-7; D gene unclear. Trimming took off 2 bases at V and 3 bases at J, with 5 bases between the two ends. CDR3 size: 12 residues. Per the germline V gene, CDR1 is KGHSY and CDR2 is FQNENV. The CDR3 region has the DNA TGTGCCAGCAGCCAAGGCGGCTACGAGCAGTACTTC. It specifies CASSQGGYEQYF.

CDR3 loop: CSGESQGVNEQFF. The CDR3 DNA reads as TGCAGCGGCGAAAGCCAAGGAGTCAATGAGCAGTTCTTC. The gene calls are TRBV29-1 and TRBJ2-1; D gene unclear. This CDR3 contains 13 residues. V shed 7 bases and J shed 6 bases, with 16 bases lying between them. CDR1 is SQVTM, CDR2 ANQGSEA, per germline.

This clone has a single count. The rearrangement uses TRBV28 and TRBJ2-7, with 7 bases that match TRBD2. V lost 5 bases to trimming and J lost 5 bases; unmatched junction nucleotides: 9. From germline, CDR1 is MDHEN and CDR2 SYDVKM. CDR3 length: 14 amino acids. The CDR3 DNA sequence: TGTGCCAGCAGTACCCCGGGACTAATCGACGAGCAGTACTTC. Its protein is CASSTPGLIDEQYF.

This chain connects TRBV6-4 to TRBJ2-7, with D possibly being TRBD1 (5 bases). Trimming left V 11 bases short and J 0 bases short, with 26 bases between. The CDR3 loop spans 17 amino acids. The germline V gene has CDR1 MRHNA and CDR2 SNTAGT. CDR3 nucleotides: TGTGCCCAGTACCCCCGCCCGGCGGCCAGGGCCTCCTACGAGCAGTACTTC. It yields the protein CAQYPRPAARASYEQYF.

The rearrangement links TRBV12-2 to TRBJ2-2; TRBD1 reflects the table's D call only, with no check against the DNA. TRBV12-2 is a documented pseudogene. This CDR3 comprises 16 residues. CDR3 in DNA: TGTGCAAGTCGCTGCCCGGGACAGGTAAACACCGGGGAGCTGTTTTTT. Encoded protein: CASRCPGQVNTGELFF.

The table lists this clone with a few counts. The chain uses TRBV19 and TRBJ2-2; 10 bases match TRBD2. The trim removed 7 bases at V and 5 bases at J, leaving 4 bases unmatched. The germline V gene encodes CDR1 LNHDA and CDR2 SQIVND (reference sequence). The CDR3 extends over 14 amino acids. CDR3 in amino acids: CASTLTSGTGELFF. In DNA, the CDR3 is TGTGCCAGTACCTTGACTAGCGGGACCGGGGAGCTGTTTTTT.

This clone occurred a few times. This sequence joins TRBV7-9 and TRBJ2-2, with a tentative D call TRBD1 (6 bases). CDR1 SEHNR and CDR2 FQNEAQ come from the germline V gene (reference sequence). The CDR3 consists of 16 residues. Deletions cut 2 bases from V and 0 bases from J, with 10 bases between. The CDR3 here is CASSLLAGANTGELFF. CDR3 in DNA: TGTGCCAGCAGCTTACTTGCAGGGGCGAACACCGGGGAGCTGTTTTTT.

This chain joins TRBV6-5 and TRBJ1-2, with TRBD1 identical over 8 bases. Germline CDR1 reads MNHEY; CDR2 reads SVGAGI. This CDR3 is 14 amino acids long. The V segment lost 10 bases and the J segment 7 bases; nucleotides outside the gene matches: 14. The CDR3 DNA follows: TGTGCCACCCGGCGGGCAGGGGGCCCTGGTGGCTACACCTTC. Residues: CATRRAGGPGGYTF.

This clone has only one observation. V is TRBV7-2 and J is TRBJ2-7, with 7 nucleotides matching TRBD2. After removal of 5 bases from V and 5 bases from J, the junction contained 12 bases not matched to a gene. The CDR3 has 15 amino acids. The V gene's germline CDR1 is SGHTA and CDR2 FQGNSA. This chain's CDR3 is CASSARGGRFHEQYF. DNA for the CDR3: TGTGCCAGCAGCGCGCGGGGCGGGAGATTCCACGAGCAGTACTTC.

This rearrangement joins TRBV18 to TRBJ2-6, with a weak D call TRBD1 (5 bases). The germline gives CDR1 KGHSH, CDR2 LQKENI. The CDR3 consists of 16 residues. V was pared by 8 bases and J by 4 bases, with 18 bases between. Written as DNA, the CDR3 is TGTGCCAGCGCCGGGCAGGGATTCCCGGGGGCCAACGTCCTGACTTTC. It translates to CASAGQGFPGANVLTF.

The chain links TRBV5-4 to TRBJ2-5; no clear D gene. Germline CDR1 reads SGHNT; CDR2 reads YYREEE (reference sequence). The CDR3 is made up of 14 amino acids. With 5 bases removed from V and 0 bases from J, the gap between germline ends came to 11 bases. Here the CDR3 DNA reads TGTGCCAGCAGACAACACGAGTACCAAGAGACCCAGTACTTC. Protein: CASRQHEYQETQYF.

This chain uses TRBV29-1 with TRBJ1-5; D is undetermined. The CDR3 sequence is 13 residues long. Germline assignment: CDR1 SQVTM and CDR2 ANQGSEA. Deletions cut 6 bases from V and 8 bases from J, with 17 bases between. This CDR3 is CSVAGGSKEPQHF. The CDR3 DNA reads as TGCAGCGTCGCGGGAGGCAGTAAAGAGCCCCAGCATTTT.

This clone was seen more than once but under ten times. The rearrangement uses TRBV19 and TRBJ2-6; TRBD1 is a possible D gene (6 bases). The length of the CDR3 is 17 residues. V dropped 5 bases and J dropped 2 bases, with 16 bases sitting between them. In germline, CDR1 is LNHDA, CDR2 SQIVND (reference sequence). The chain's CDR3 is CASSFLSGVAGANVLTF. In DNA form, the CDR3 reads TGTGCCAGTAGTTTCCTCTCAGGGGTAGCTGGGGCCAACGTCCTGACTTTC.

This chain uses TRBV5-1 with TRBJ1-4; a possible D gene is TRBD1 (5 bases). CDR1 is SGHRS and CDR2 is YFSETQ in the germline V gene. The V end was cut by 0 bases, the J end by 7 bases, with 13 bases between. This CDR3 has 15 residues. The CDR3 region is CASSLAGVRGEKLFF. CDR3 nucleotide sequence: TGCGCCAGCAGCTTGGCCGGGGTTAGGGGTGAAAAACTGTTTTTT.

The chain joins TRBV7-2 to TRBJ2-7, with 8 nucleotides matching TRBD2. The CDR3 is 18 amino acids. Germline CDR1 reads SGHTA; CDR2 reads FQGNSA. The V segment lost 1 base and the J segment 2 bases; nucleotides outside the gene matches: 13. CDR3 amino acids: CASSLVGTRQLIAYEQYF. The CDR3 DNA sequence: TGTGCCAGCAGCTTAGTTGGGACTAGACAGCTCATAGCCTACGAGCAGTACTTC.

This chain connects TRBV10-3 to TRBJ2-2; no clear D gene. Per the germline V gene, CDR1 is ENHRY and CDR2 is SYGVKD. Trimming stripped 4 bases from V and 1 base from J, with 13 bases between. This CDR3 is 16 amino acids long. This chain's CDR3 is CAISVDARWNTGELFF. The CDR3 DNA is TGTGCCATCAGTGTTGATGCACGGTGGAACACCGGGGAGCTGTTTTTT.

The V and J genes are TRBV27 and TRBJ2-7; TRBD2 is a possible D gene (5 bases). The CDR3 is 13 amino acids. V lost 4 bases and J lost 4, with 11 bases in between. Germline V gene data show CDR1 as MNHEY and CDR2 as SMNVEV (reference sequence). The CDR3 DNA is TGTGCCAGCAGTTACGGAGGACCATACGAGCAGTACTTC. Protein: CASSYGGPYEQYF.